Following are 22 T cell receptor beta chains from one sample sequenced in a study of Ad26.COV2.S vaccination and SARS-CoV-2 variants. Treatment noted: around 19 received Ad26.COV2.S at low or high dose, single or two shots; roughly five received placebo; per-sample allocation not given. Collection of the samples took place on day 63 after the first injection of vaccine or placebo. The repertoire was sequenced with immunoSEQ multiplex PCR; TCRdb's copy has only in-frame clones and lacks some. The sample has fewer than 400,000 clones, about 88% seen once; the top ten hold under 4%. Sequencing was performed on peripheral blood, taken in a trial of Ad26.COV2.S vaccine versus placebo. The receptors come from a person between 18 and 59 years old who received the Ad26.COV2.S COVID-19 vaccine or a placebo.

The chain links TRBV30 to TRBJ1-2; no clear D gene. Trimming cost V 3 bases and J 8 bases, with 10 bases left between them. Per germline, CDR1 GTSNPN and CDR2 SVGIG (reference sequence). CDR3 size: 11 residues. The CDR3 loop is CAWSVPPGYTF. CDR3 coding DNA: TGTGCCTGGAGCGTCCCTCCCGGCTACACCTTC.

CDR3: CASKQGNEKLFF. The CDR3 bases are TGTGCCAGCAAACAGGGTAATGAAAAACTGTTTTTT. This chain connects TRBV11-2 to TRBJ1-4, with D maybe TRBD1 (6 bases). The CDR3 spans 12 residues. V gave up 7 bases and J gave up 4 bases, with 7 bases separating them. Per germline, CDR1 SGHAT and CDR2 FQNNGV.

This chain joins TRBV4-1 and TRBJ1-1; tentatively, D is TRBD1 (5 bases). V gave up 4 bases and J gave up 0 bases, with 12 bases separating them. CDR3 length equals 15 residues. The germline V gene encodes CDR1 MGHRA and CDR2 YSYEKL. CDR3 in DNA: TGCGCCAGCAGCCCGGTAGGACACCTGAACACTGAAGCTTTCTTT. Translation gives CASSPVGHLNTEAFF.

The CDR3 nucleotides are TGTGCCTGGAGTGCGGGGGGGACAGCTTTCTTT. Protein: CAWSAGGTAFF. This chain connects TRBV30 to TRBJ1-1; possible D gene TRBD1, 5 bases. Per germline, CDR1 GTSNPN and CDR2 SVGIG (reference sequence). V lost 1 base, J lost 10 bases, and 10 bases lay in between. There are 11 residues in the CDR3.

V and J are TRBV13 and TRBJ1-2, with TRBD1 identical over 8 bases. The trim removed 0 bases at V and 6 bases at J, leaving 6 bases unmatched. CDR1 and CDR2 (germline): PRHDT, FYEKMQ (reference sequence). The CDR3 has 15 residues. This chain's CDR3 is CASSLGLQGGHGYTF. The CDR3 DNA reads as TGTGCCAGCAGCTTAGGCCTACAGGGGGGACATGGCTACACCTTC.

The rearrangement joins TRBV18 to TRBJ1-2; 7 positions agree with TRBD1. J was trimmed by 6 bases and V by 0 bases; bases with no gene match: 1. There are 13 residues in the CDR3. CDR1 and CDR2 (germline): KGHSH, LQKENI. The CDR3 DNA reads as TGTGCCAGCTCACCACCAGGACAGGATGGCTACACCTTC. Protein sequence: CASSPPGQDGYTF.

The chain employs TRBV6-5 and TRBJ1-6, with TRBD1 identical over 7 bases. The germline V gene encodes CDR1 MNHEY and CDR2 SVGAGI. CDR3 length: 14 amino acids. After removal of 4 bases from V and 7 bases from J, the junction contained 4 bases not matched to a gene. CDR3 sequence reads: CASSLQGSNSPLHF. DNA for the CDR3: TGTGCCAGCAGTTTACAGGGGAGCAATTCACCCCTCCACTTT.

V usage is TRBV7-9 and J usage is TRBJ1-1; D is unclear. The CDR3 has 14 residues. Germline-derived CDR1 and CDR2 are SEHNR and FQNEAQ (reference sequence). V gave up 2 bases and J gave up 6 bases, with 13 bases separating them. CDR3 protein: CASSLLPHLAEAFF. Here the CDR3 DNA reads TGTGCCAGCAGCTTATTACCCCATCTGGCTGAAGCTTTCTTT.

V gene TRBV6-5 combines with J gene TRBJ1-2; D unresolved. V was trimmed by 11 bases and J by 9 bases, leaving 16 bases between them. Germline loops: CDR1 MNHEY, CDR2 SVGAGI. This CDR3 has 11 amino acids. The CDR3 sequence: CASREGFRYTF. Here the CDR3 DNA reads TGTGCCTCGCGGGAGGGCTTTCGCTACACCTTC.

This rearrangement joins TRBV4-3 to TRBJ2-6, with 7 bases aligning to TRBD1. The V and J ends lost 6 bases and 0 bases, in that order; junction bases with no gene match: 8. The CDR3 is made up of 17 amino acids. CDR1 is LGHNA and CDR2 is YSLEER in the germline V gene. CDR3 protein: CASRQRQGTSGANVLTF. DNA for the CDR3: TGCGCCAGCAGACAACGACAGGGAACCTCTGGGGCCAACGTCCTGACTTTC.

The chain employs TRBV12-3 or TRBV12-4 and TRBJ2-7, with D perhaps TRBD1 or TRBD2 (5 bases each). The germline V and J ends were trimmed by 6 bases and 5 bases, with 11 bases remaining between them. CDR3 length equals 12 residues. CDR3 sequence (DNA): TGTGCCAGCAGCCGAGGGGTCAACGAGCAGTACTTC. Protein product: CASSRGVNEQYF.

The chain has TRBV2 and TRBJ1-3, with no clear D. V was trimmed by 4 bases and J by 3 bases, leaving 13 bases between them. The germline V gene encodes CDR1 SNHLY and CDR2 FYNNEI. The CDR3 totals 15 residues. The CDR3 region has the DNA TGTGCCAGCAGTGGAGGTGTCGGCCGTGGAAACACCATATATTTT. Protein sequence: CASSGGVGRGNTIYF. Combining the CDR3 with reference TRBV2 and TRBJ1-3 gives the whole variable domain EPEVTQTPSHQVTQMGQEVILRCVPISNHLYFYWYRQILGQKVEFLVSFYNNEISEKSEIFDDQFSVERPDGSNFTLKIRSTKLEDSAMYFCASSGGVGRGNTIYFGEGSWLTVV.

The DNA for the CDR3 is TGTGCCAGCAGCCCCTCGGGGGATTCCTACGAGCAGTACTTC. It codes for CASSPSGDSYEQYF. The chain carries TRBV5-4 and TRBJ2-7; the D gene is possibly TRBD2 (6 bases). This CDR3 has 14 amino acids. CDR1 is SGHNT and CDR2 is YYREEE in the germline V gene (reference sequence). Trimming shortened V by 4 bases and J by 1 base, and 12 bases separated the two germline ends.

The rearrangement uses TRBV5-4 and TRBJ2-1; 10 bases map to TRBD1. This CDR3 comprises 16 residues. Germline V gene lookup returns CDR1 SGHNT and CDR2 YYREEE (reference sequence). With 0 bases clipped from V and 9 bases from J, the junction kept 9 bases outside the gene matches. The CDR3 reads CASSLEGTGARSEQFF. The CDR3 region has the DNA TGTGCCAGCAGCTTGGAAGGGACAGGGGCTAGGAGTGAGCAGTTCTTC.

The chain is built from TRBV5-8 and TRBJ1-2, with D tentatively TRBD1 (5 bases). The V end was cut by 2 bases, the J end by 5 bases, with 10 bases between. The CDR3 has 13 amino acids. Germline V gives CDR1 SGHTS, CDR2 YDEGEE. CDR3 DNA: TGTGCCAGCAGCTTACGGGACGTATATGGCTACACCTTC. Translation: CASSLRDVYGYTF.

This chain links TRBV11-2 with TRBJ2-7; the match to TRBD1 covers 7 bases. This CDR3 is built from 15 residues. Trimming at V came to 1 base and at J to 3 bases, leaving 6 bases not matched to a gene. Germline assignment: CDR1 SGHAT and CDR2 FQNNGV. The CDR3 DNA sequence: TGTGCCAGCAGCTTAGTGGGACAGACTTACTACGAGCAGTACTTC. Translation: CASSLVGQTYYEQYF.

The table lists this clone with a count of one. The chain carries TRBV7-2 and TRBJ2-3; D call uncertain. V was shortened by 2 bases and J by 3 bases, with 6 bases between the two germline ends. CDR3 length: 13 residues. CDR1 is SGHTA and CDR2 is FQGNSA in the germline V gene. In DNA form, the CDR3 reads TGTGCCAGCAGCTTAATCTGGACAGATACGCAGTATTTT. Protein product: CASSLIWTDTQYF.

The V and J genes are TRBV5-4 and TRBJ2-7; D may match TRBD1 or TRBD2 (5 bases each). Germline CDR1 SGHNT, CDR2 YYREEE (reference sequence). V lost 4 bases and J lost 1, with 12 bases in between. The CDR3 extends over 14 amino acids. In DNA, the CDR3 is TGTGCCAGCAGCGCCGGGACGGGTTCCTACGAGCAGTACTTC. As protein: CASSAGTGSYEQYF. Full variable domain (remainder filled in from reference TRBV5-4 and TRBJ2-7): ETGVTQSPTHLIKTRGQQVTLRCSSQSGHNTVSWYQQALGQGPQFIFQYYREEENGRGNFPPRFSGLQFPNYSSELNVNALELDDSALYLCASSAGTGSYEQYFGPGTRLTVT.

The chain has TRBV3-1 (or the pseudogene TRBV3-2) and TRBJ2-5; D is possibly TRBD2 (5 bases). V shed 6 bases and J shed 4 bases, with 15 bases lying between them. The CDR3 extends over 14 amino acids. Germline V gene sequence: CDR1 LGHDT, CDR2 YNNKEL (reference sequence). CDR3 sequence (DNA): TGTGCCAGCAGACCAACTAGACGGGGAGAGACCCAGTACTTC. Amino acid sequence: CASRPTRRGETQYF.

The rearrangement uses TRBV10-2 and TRBJ2-1, with D possibly matching TRBD2 (5 bases). The V end lost 2 bases, the J end lost 9 bases, and 11 bases lay between the germline ends. The CDR3 has 13 amino acids. Germline values: CDR1 WSHSY, CDR2 SAAADI. The CDR3 DNA reads TGCGCCAGCAGTGAGGACTATAGTGGTGAGCAGTTCTTC. Protein product: CASSEDYSGEQFF.

This clone was observed once. Here the CDR3 DNA reads TGTGCCAGCAGTGTTCGGACCGAAGAGACCCAGTACTTC. Translated, it gives CASSVRTEETQYF. The genes are TRBV2 and TRBJ2-5; D is ambiguous. Between the trimmed V and J ends, which lost 4 bases and 3 bases, there was a span of 9 bases. Per germline, CDR1 SNHLY and CDR2 FYNNEI. This CDR3 is built from 13 residues.

The chain carries TRBV27 and TRBJ2-7, with a weak D call TRBD1 (6 bases). CDR1 and CDR2 (germline): MNHEY, SMNVEV (reference sequence). Trimming took 4 bases from V and 0 from J, leaving 13 bases between them. The CDR3 totals 15 residues. This CDR3 reads CASSSQGLSSYEQYF. The CDR3 DNA follows: TGTGCCAGCAGTTCCCAGGGGCTTAGCTCCTACGAGCAGTACTTC.